The 18 T cell receptor beta chains listed next were all sequenced from one sample in a study of T cells in Graves' hyperthyroidism and ophthalmopathy. RNA transcripts yielded amplified TCR beta CDR3 regions. Carried out on the TCR CDR3, a first-round RT-PCR used the HTBI primer set. TCRdb fed the multiplex PCR reads into MiXCR, producing one record per CDR3 protein. The sample holds 700,000 to 850,000 distinct CDR3 sequences, 30% to 40% seen once. Sequencing was performed on blood. The receptors originated from a woman aged 40 to 50 with Graves' hyperthyroidism.

This clonotype was seen only a few times. The V call is TRBV7-2, the J call TRBJ2-3, with 7 bases that match TRBD1. The CDR3 has 15 amino acids. From germline, CDR1 is SGHTA and CDR2 FQGNSA. After removal of 8 bases from V and 2 bases from J, the junction contained 10 bases not matched to a gene. CDR3 protein: CASGTELGFTDTQYF. The CDR3 DNA reads as TGTGCCAGCGGGACAGAACTGGGGTTCACAGATACGCAGTATTTT.

V is TRBV2 and J is TRBJ1-3; D gene ambiguous. CDR1 and CDR2 from the germline V gene are SNHLY and FYNNEI. This CDR3 has 12 residues. Trimming took off 7 bases at V and 6 bases at J, with 10 bases between the two ends. CDR3 bases: TGTGCCAGCAAACGCCGGCCAAACACCATATATTTT. Its protein is CASKRRPNTIYF.

This clonotype was seen at least ten times. This chain uses TRBV4-1 with TRBJ2-5, with TRBD1 matching 7 bases. Germline V gives CDR1 MGHRA, CDR2 YSYEKL. The V gene end was trimmed by 2 bases and the J gene end by 1 base; junction bases not matched to a gene: 7. The CDR3 is 16 residues long. The CDR3 coding sequence is TGCGCCAGCAGCCAACGACGGACAGGACCCCAAGAGACCCAGTACTTC. Protein product: CASSQRRTGPQETQYF.

This clonotype was detected a few times. The rearrangement links TRBV4-1 to TRBJ2-5; 8 bases agree with TRBD1. Germline values: CDR1 MGHRA, CDR2 YSYEKL. The CDR3 is 16 residues long. The V segment lost 4 bases and the J segment 6 bases; nucleotides outside the gene matches: 13. The CDR3 bases are TGCGCCAGCAGCCGCGAACCGGGACAGGAGTCAAAGACCCAGTACTTC. It encodes CASSREPGQESKTQYF.

This clonotype was recorded at least ten times. The V gene is TRBV27, the J gene TRBJ1-2, with D perhaps TRBD1 (5 bases). The CDR3 has 13 residues. CDR1 is MNHEY, CDR2 SMNVEV, per germline (reference sequence). V was trimmed by 6 bases and J by 8 bases, leaving 16 bases between them. The CDR3 nucleotides are TGTGCCAGCAGCCCCTTCGTGCAGGGCGGCTACACCTTC. This codes for CASSPFVQGGYTF.

To note about this clonotype: A read error may explain this, as a much larger clone is one base away. This sequence joins TRBV12-3 or TRBV12-4 and TRBJ1-2, with TRBD1 matching 9 bases. The CDR3 is 15 residues long. The CDR3 is CASSQEQGASYGHTF. CDR3 nucleotides: TGCGCCAGCAGCCAAGAACAGGGGGCTAGCTATGGCCACACCTTC.

This chain links TRBV19 with TRBJ2-3, with TRBD2 identical over 9 bases. Unmatched junction bases numbered 12, after V lost 3 bases and J lost 5 bases. Germline CDR1 and CDR2: LNHDA and SQIVND (reference sequence). The CDR3 is made up of 17 amino acids. The CDR3 bases are TGTGCCAGTAGTATCGGGAGGATAGCGGGAGTACAAGATACGCAGTATTTT. Translated: CASSIGRIAGVQDTQYF.

The gene calls are TRBV7-9 and TRBJ2-7; possibly TRBD1 or TRBD2 for D (5 bases each). The length of the CDR3 is 15 residues. CDR1 is SEHNR, CDR2 FQNEAQ, per germline (reference sequence). Trimming took off 8 bases at V and 2 bases at J, with 19 bases between the two ends. This CDR3 reads CASSTVRGVTYEQYF. The CDR3 DNA sequence: TGTGCCAGCTCAACAGTTCGGGGCGTTACCTACGAGCAGTACTTC.

The rearrangement joins TRBV6-2 or TRBV6-3 to TRBJ1-1; D unresolved. The CDR3 contains 14 residues. V lost 5 bases and J 1 base, leaving 11 bases between the germline ends. The germline V gene encodes CDR1 MNHEY and CDR2 SVGEGT. CDR3 region: CASSPLRRNTEAFF. CDR3 nucleotides: TGTGCCAGCAGTCCATTACGGCGGAACACTGAAGCTTTCTTT.

About this clonotype: The likely explanation is a read error, given a far larger clone one base away. V gene TRBV12-3 or TRBV12-4 combines with J gene TRBJ1-2; possible D gene TRBD1, 5 bases. The CDR3 consists of 13 residues. CDR3 amino acids: CAGSLGPNYGYTF. CDR3 DNA sequence: TGTGCCGGCAGTTTGGGACCGAACTATGGCTACACCTTC.

With regard to this clonotype: Lacking the conserved final phenylalanine or tryptophan, this CDR3 likely reflects a read error. No DNA is shown, since the ends of the CDR3 on it are uncertain; the CDR3 is the one TCRdb lists. The chain links TRBV7-8 to TRBJ1-1; the tabulated D call, TRBD1, remains unverified against the DNA. The germline V gene encodes CDR1 SGHVS and CDR2 FQNEAQ. The CDR3 comprises 9 residues, both ends counted. CDR3 region: CASSLEGIS.

There are many counts of this clonotype. CDR3 DNA: TGTGCCAGCAGACCAGCCGGGACAGTCTATGGCTACACCTTC. This sequence encodes CASRPAGTVYGYTF. The chain recombines TRBV6-2 or TRBV6-3 with TRBJ1-2; 7 bases fit TRBD1. Germline-derived CDR1 and CDR2 are MNHEY and SVGEGT. Losses at the gene ends were 6 bases for V and 4 bases for J; bases not matched to a gene: 8. CDR3 length: 14 amino acids.

This clonotype was seen repeatedly, ten times or more. This chain connects TRBV6-2 or TRBV6-3 to TRBJ1-1; D ambiguous. The CDR3 loop spans 13 amino acids. The germline V gene encodes CDR1 MNHEY and CDR2 SVGEGT. V was trimmed by 1 base and J by 0 bases, leaving 3 bases between them. This CDR3 reads CASSYLVNTEAFF. CDR3 DNA sequence: TGTGCCAGCAGTTACTTGGTGAACACTGAAGCTTTCTTT.

This chain uses TRBV7-4 with TRBJ1-1; D unclear. Germline V CDR1 and CDR2: SGHVT, SQSDAQ. The germline V and J ends were trimmed by 5 bases and 4 bases, with 11 bases remaining between them. The CDR3 extends over 13 amino acids. The CDR3 DNA reads TGTGCCAGCAGCCCAGTGGCGAGCACTGAAGCTTTCTTT. This encodes CASSPVASTEAFF.

This clonotype occurred many times. The rearrangement joins TRBV20-1 to TRBJ1-2; D might be TRBD1 (5 bases). The CDR3 sequence is 17 residues long. V lost 0 bases, J lost 6 bases, and 23 bases lay in between. Germline V CDR1 and CDR2: DFQATT, SNEGSKA (reference sequence). CDR3 protein: CSARDWGTRTGFDGYTF. The CDR3 DNA is TGCAGTGCTAGAGATTGGGGTACCAGAACAGGATTCGATGGCTACACCTTC.

This clonotype was found a few times. V usage is TRBV4-1 and J usage is TRBJ2-7; the D is unclear. CDR1 is MGHRA, CDR2 YSYEKL, per germline. Trimming cost V 7 bases and J 2 bases, with 18 bases left between them. The CDR3 spans 15 residues. In DNA form, the CDR3 reads TGCGCCAGCAACCTCGGCAAGAGTCCTACCTACGAGCAGTACTTC. Protein product: CASNLGKSPTYEQYF.

This clonotype showed up just a few times. The V gene is TRBV20-1, the J gene TRBJ1-3; TRBD1 agrees at 10 bases. The J segment lost 8 bases and the V segment lost 3 bases, leaving 10 bases of the junction unmatched. Germline V gene data show CDR1 as DFQATT and CDR2 as SNEGSKA (reference sequence). The CDR3 is made up of 15 amino acids. The CDR3 nucleotides are TGCAGTGCTAGTTCCGCTTGGGACAGGGGATACACCATATATTTT. It codes for CSASSAWDRGYTIYF.

This clonotype was detected many times. The chain has TRBV24-1 and TRBJ2-2; TRBD1 might be the D (5 bases). V was pared by 1 base and J by 5 bases, with 10 bases between. The CDR3 has 15 amino acids. CDR1 and CDR2 (germline): KGHDR, SFDVKD. CDR3 region: CATSDFPQGTGELFF. Here the CDR3 DNA reads TGTGCCACCAGTGATTTCCCCCAGGGAACCGGGGAGCTGTTTTTT.